The clone carrying this T cell receptor (beta chain) was counted many times. The sample originates from a study of T-cell reconstitution after alpha-beta-depleted transplantation in children. The CDR3 totals 15 residues. The germline CDR1 and CDR2 sequences are MDHEN and SYDVKM. V dropped 7 bases and J dropped 1; count of bases not matched to a gene: 8. Preparation of the TCRbeta library used unique molecular identifiers. TCRdb independently ran MiXCR on the PCR reads; one entry per CDR3 protein. This table has roughly 100,000 distinct CDR3 sequences, 4.5% to 7.5% appearing once. The chain combines TRBV28 with TRBJ2-7, with 9 bases that match TRBD1. The source of this sequence is a female patient aged 2-10 years who had a stem cell transplant for Fanconi anemia, so the T cells may come from the graft donor. Sequenced here: PBMCs, mostly from graft donor cells, sampled 60 days after TCRalphabeta/CD19-depleted stem cell transplant. The CDR3 DNA sequence: TGTGCCAGCACCGTCTTCGGGACAGGGTCCTACGAGCAGTACTTC. Residues: CASTVFGTGSYEQYF. The whole variable domain, remainder taken from reference TRBV28 and TRBJ2-7, is DVKVTQSSRYLVKRTGEKVFLECVQDMDHENMFWYRQDPGLGLRLIYFSYDVKMKEKGDIPEGYSVSREKKERFSLILESASTNQTSMYLCASTVFGTGSYEQYFGPGTRLTVT.